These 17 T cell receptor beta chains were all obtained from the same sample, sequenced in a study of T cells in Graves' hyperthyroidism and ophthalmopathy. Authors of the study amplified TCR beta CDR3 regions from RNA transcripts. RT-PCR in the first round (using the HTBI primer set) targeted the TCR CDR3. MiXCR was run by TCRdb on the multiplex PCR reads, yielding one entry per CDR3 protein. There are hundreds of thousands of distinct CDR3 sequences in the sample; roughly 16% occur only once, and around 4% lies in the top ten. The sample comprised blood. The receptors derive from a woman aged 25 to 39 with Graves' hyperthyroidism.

The CDR3 DNA reads TGTGCCAGCGTACCCCACGGGACGGCCTATGGCTACACCTTC. This sequence encodes CASVPHGTAYGYTF. This chain connects TRBV2 to TRBJ1-2; the D gene is possibly TRBD1 (5 bases). Between the trimmed V and J ends, which lost 8 bases and 4 bases, there was a span of 17 bases. CDR1 SNHLY and CDR2 FYNNEI come from the germline V gene. The length of the CDR3 is 14 residues. Drawing the rest from reference TRBV2 and TRBJ1-2, the complete variable domain is EPEVTQTPSHQVTQMGQEVILRCVPISNHLYFYWYRQILGQKVEFLVSFYNNEISEKSEIFDDQFSVERPDGSNFTLKIRSTKLEDSAMYFCASVPHGTAYGYTFGSGTRLTVV.

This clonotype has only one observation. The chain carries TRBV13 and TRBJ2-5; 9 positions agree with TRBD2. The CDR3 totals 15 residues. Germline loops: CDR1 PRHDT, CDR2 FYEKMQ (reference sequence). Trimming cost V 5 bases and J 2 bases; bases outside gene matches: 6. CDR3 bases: TGTGCCAGCAGCCTTAGCGGGAGAGGACAAGAGACCCAGTACTTC. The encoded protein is CASSLSGRGQETQYF.

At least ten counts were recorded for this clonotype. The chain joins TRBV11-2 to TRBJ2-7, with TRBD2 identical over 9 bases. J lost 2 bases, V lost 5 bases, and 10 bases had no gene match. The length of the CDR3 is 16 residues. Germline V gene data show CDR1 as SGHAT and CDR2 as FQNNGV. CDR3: CASSARVTSGPYEQYF. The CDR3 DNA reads TGTGCCAGCAGCGCGAGGGTGACTAGCGGCCCCTACGAGCAGTACTTC. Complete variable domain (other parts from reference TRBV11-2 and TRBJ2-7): EAGVAQSPRYKIIEKRQSVAFWCNPISGHATLYWYQQILGQGPKLLIQFQNNGVVDDSQLPKDRFSAERLKGVDSTLKIQPAKLEDSAVYLCASSARVTSGPYEQYFGPGTRLTVT.

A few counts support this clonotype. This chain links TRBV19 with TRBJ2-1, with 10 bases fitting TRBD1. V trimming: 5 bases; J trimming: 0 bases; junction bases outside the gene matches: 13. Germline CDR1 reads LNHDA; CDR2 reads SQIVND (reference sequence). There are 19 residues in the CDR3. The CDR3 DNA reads TGTGCCAGTAGTGGTAGGGACAGGGGAAGACTAGCCTCCTACAATGAGCAGTTCTTC. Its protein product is CASSGRDRGRLASYNEQFF.

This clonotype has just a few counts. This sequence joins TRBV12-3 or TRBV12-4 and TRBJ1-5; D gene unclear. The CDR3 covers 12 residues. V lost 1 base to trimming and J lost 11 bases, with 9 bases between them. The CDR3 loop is CASSLGTRSQHF. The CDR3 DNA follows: TGTGCCAGCAGTTTAGGTACGAGGTCCCAGCATTTT.

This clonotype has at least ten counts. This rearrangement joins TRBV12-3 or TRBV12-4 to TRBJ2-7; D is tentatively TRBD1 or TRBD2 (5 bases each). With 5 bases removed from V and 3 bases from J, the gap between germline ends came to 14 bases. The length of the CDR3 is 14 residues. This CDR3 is CASSQSGAYYEQYF. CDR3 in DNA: TGTGCCAGCAGTCAATCCGGGGCCTACTACGAGCAGTACTTC.

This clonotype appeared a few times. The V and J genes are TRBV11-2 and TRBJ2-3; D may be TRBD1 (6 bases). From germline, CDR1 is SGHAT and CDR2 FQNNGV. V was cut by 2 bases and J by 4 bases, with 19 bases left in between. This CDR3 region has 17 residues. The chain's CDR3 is CASSLSLPRGRSDTQYF. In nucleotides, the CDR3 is TGTGCCAGCAGCTTAAGTTTACCCAGGGGTAGGTCAGATACGCAGTATTTT.

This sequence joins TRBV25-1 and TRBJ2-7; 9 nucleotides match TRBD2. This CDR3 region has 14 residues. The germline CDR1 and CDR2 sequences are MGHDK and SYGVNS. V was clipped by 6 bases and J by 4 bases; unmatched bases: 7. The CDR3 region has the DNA TGTGCCAGCAGAGGACTTAGCGGGAGTTACGAGCAGTACTTC. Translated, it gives CASRGLSGSYEQYF.

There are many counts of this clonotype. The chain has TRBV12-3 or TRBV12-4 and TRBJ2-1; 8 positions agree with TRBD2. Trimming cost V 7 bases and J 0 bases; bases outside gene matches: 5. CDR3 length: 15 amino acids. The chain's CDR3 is CASTTGGFSYNEQFF. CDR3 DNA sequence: TGTGCCAGCACCACGGGAGGGTTCTCCTACAATGAGCAGTTCTTC.

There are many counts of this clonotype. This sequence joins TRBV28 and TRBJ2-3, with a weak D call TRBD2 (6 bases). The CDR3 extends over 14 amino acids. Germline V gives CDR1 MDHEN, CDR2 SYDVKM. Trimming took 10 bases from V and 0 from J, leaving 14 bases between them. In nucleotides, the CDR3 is TGTGCCACTTTGGTGGGAGGAAGCACAGATACGCAGTATTTT. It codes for CATLVGGSTDTQYF.

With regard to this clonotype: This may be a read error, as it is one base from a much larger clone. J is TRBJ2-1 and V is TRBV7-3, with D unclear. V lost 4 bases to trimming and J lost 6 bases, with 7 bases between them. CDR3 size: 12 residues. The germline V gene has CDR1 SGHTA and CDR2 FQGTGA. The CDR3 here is CASSSHGNEQFF. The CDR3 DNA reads TGTGCCAGCAGCTCCCACGGCAATGAGCAGTTCTTC.

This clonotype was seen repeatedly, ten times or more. The CDR3 DNA reads as TGTGCCAGCAGTTCCCCCGCGGGGGGCCATGAGACCCAGTACTTC. The encoded protein is CASSSPAGGHETQYF. This chain joins TRBV28 and TRBJ2-5; 8 bases agree with TRBD2. This CDR3 contains 15 residues. Trimming removed 4 bases from V and 5 bases from J; junction bases left unmatched: 9. CDR1 MDHEN and CDR2 SYDVKM come from the germline V gene.

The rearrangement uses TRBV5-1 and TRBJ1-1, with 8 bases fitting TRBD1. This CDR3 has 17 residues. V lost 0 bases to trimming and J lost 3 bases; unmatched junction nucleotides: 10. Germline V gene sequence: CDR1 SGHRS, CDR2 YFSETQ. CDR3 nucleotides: TGCGCCAGCAGCTTGGGGCAGGGGGCTGACCTTTACACTGAAGCTTTCTTT. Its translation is CASSLGQGADLYTEAFF.

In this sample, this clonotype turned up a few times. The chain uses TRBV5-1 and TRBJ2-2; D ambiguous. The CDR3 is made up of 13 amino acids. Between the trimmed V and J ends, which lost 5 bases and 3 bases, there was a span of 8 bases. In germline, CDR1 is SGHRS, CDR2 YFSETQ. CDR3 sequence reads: CASSQLDTGELFF. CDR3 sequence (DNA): TGCGCCAGCAGTCAGCTGGACACCGGGGAGCTGTTTTTT.

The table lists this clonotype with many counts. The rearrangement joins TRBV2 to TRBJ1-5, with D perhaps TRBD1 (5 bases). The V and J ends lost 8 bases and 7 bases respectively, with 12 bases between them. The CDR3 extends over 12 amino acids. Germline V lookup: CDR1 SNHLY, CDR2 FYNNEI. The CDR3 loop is CASGARGQPQHF. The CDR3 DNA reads TGTGCCAGCGGAGCGCGGGGGCAGCCCCAGCATTTT.

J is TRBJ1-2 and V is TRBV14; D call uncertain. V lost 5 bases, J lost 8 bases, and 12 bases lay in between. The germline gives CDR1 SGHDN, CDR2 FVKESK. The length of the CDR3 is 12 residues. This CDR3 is CASSEYGVGYTF. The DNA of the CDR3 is TGTGCCAGCAGCGAATATGGCGTGGGCTACACCTTC.

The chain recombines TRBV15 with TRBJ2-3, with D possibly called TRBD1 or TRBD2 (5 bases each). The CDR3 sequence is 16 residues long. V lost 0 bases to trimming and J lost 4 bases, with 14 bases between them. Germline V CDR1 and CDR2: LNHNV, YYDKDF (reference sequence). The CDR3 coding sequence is TGTGCCACCAGCAGAGATCGAGGGGTCCCGGCAGATACGCAGTATTTT. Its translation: CATSRDRGVPADTQYF.